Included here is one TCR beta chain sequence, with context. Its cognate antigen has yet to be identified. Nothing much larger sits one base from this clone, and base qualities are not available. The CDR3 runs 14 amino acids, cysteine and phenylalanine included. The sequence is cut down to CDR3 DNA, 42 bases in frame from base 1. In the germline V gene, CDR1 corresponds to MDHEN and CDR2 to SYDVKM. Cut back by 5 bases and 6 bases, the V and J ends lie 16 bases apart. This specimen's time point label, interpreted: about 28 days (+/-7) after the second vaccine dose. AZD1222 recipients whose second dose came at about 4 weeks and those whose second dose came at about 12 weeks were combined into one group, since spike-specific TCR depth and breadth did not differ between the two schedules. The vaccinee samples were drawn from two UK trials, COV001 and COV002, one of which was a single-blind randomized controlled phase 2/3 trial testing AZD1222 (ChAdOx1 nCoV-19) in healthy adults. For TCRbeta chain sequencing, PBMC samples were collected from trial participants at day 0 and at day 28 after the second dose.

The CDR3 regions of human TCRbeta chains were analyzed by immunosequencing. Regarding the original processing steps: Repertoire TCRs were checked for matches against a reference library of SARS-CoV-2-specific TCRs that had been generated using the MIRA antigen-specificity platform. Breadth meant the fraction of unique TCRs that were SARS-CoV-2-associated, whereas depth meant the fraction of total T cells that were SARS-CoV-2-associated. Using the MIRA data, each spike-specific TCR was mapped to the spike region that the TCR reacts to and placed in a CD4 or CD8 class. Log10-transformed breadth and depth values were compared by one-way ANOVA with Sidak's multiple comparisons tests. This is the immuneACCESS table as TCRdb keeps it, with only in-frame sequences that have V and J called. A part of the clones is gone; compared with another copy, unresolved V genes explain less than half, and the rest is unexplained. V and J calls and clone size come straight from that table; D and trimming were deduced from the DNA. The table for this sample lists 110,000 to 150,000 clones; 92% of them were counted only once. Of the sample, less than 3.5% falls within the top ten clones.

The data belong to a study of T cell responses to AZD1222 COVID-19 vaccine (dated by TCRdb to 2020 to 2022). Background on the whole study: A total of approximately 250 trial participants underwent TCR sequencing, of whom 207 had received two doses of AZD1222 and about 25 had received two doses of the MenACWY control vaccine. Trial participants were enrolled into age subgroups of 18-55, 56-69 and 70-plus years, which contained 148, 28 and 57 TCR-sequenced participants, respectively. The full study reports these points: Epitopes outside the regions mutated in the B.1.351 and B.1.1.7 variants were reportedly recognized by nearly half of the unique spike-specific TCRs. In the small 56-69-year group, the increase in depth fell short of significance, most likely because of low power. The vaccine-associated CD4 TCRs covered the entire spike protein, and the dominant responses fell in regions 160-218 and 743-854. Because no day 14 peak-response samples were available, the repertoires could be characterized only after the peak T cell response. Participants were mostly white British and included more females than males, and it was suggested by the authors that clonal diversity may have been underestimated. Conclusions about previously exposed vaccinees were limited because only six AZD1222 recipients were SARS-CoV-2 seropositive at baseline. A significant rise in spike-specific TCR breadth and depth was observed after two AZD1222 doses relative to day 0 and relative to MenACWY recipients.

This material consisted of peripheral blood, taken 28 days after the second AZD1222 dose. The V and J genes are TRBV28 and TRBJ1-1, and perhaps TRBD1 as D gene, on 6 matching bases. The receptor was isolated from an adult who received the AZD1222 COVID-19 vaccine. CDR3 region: CASSTLGRGSEAFF. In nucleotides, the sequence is TGTGCCAGCAGTACCTTGGGGAGGGGGTCTGAAGCTTTCTTT. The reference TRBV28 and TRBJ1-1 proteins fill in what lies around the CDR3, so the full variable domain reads DVKVTQSSRYLVKRTGEKVFLECVQDMDHENMFWYRQDPGLGLRLIYFSYDVKMKEKGDIPEGYSVSREKKERFSLILESASTNQTSMYLCASSTLGRGSEAFFGQGTRLTVV.